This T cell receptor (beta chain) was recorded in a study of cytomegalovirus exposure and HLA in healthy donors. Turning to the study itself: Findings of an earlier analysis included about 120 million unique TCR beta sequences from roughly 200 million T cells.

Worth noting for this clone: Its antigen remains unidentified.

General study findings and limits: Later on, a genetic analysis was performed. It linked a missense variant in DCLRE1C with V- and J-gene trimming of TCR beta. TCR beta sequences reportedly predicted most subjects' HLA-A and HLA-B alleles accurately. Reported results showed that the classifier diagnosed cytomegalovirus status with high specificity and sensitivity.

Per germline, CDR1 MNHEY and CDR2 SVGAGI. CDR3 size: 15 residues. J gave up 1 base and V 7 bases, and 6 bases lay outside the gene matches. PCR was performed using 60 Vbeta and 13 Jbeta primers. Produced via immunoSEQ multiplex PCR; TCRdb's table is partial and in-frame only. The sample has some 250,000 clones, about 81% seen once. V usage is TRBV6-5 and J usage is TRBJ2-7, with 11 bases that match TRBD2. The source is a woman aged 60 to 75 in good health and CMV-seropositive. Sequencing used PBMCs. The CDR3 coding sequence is TGTGCCAGCACCATGGGACTAGCGGAATCCTACGAGCAGTACTTC. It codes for CASTMGLAESYEQYF.